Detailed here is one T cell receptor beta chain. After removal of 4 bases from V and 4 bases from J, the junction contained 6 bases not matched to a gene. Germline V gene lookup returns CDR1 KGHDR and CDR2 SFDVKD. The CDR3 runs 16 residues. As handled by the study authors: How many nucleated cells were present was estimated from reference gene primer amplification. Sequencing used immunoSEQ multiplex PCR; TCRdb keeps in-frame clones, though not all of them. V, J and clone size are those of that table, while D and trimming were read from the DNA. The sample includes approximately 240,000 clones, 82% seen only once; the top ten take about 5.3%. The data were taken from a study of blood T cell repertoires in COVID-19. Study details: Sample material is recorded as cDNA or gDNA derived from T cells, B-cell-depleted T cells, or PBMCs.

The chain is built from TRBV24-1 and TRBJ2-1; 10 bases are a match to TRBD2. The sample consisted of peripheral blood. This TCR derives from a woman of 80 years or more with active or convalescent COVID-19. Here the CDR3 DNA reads TGTGCCACCAGTGACTGGAGCGGGAGGGCTTACAATGAGCAGTTCTTC. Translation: CATSDWSGRAYNEQFF.